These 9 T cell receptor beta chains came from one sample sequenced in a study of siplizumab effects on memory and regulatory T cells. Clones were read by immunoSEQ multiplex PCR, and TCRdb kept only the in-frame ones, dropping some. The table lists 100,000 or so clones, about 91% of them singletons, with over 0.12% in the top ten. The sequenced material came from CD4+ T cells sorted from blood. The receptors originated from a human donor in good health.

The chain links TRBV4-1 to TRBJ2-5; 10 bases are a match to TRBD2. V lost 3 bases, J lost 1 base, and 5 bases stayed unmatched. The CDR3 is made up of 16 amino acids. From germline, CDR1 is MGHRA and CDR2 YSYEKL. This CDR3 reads CASSQARLAGQETQYF. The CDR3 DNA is TGCGCCAGCAGCCAGGCGCGACTAGCGGGCCAAGAGACCCAGTACTTC.

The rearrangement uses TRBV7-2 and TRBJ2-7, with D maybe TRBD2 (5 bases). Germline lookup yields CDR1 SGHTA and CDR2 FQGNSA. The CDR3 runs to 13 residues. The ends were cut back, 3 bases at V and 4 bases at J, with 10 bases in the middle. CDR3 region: CASSLDFLYEQYF. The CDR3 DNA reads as TGTGCCAGCAGCTTGGACTTTTTATACGAGCAGTACTTC.

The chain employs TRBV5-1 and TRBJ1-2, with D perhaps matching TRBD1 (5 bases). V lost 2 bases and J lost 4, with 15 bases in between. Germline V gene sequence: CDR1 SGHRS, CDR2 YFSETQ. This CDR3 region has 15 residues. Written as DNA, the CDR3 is TGCGCCAGCAGCTTCGCGCCGGGGGGTGGCTATGGCTACACCTTC. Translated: CASSFAPGGGYGYTF.

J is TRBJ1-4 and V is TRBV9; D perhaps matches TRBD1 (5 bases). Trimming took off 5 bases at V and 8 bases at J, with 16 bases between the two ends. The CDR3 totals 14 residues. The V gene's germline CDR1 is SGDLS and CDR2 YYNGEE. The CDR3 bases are TGTGCCAGCAGTTCTGGACATTCGTCAGAAAAACTGTTTTTT. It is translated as CASSSGHSSEKLFF. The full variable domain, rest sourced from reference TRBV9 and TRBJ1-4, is DSGVTQTPKHLITATGQRVTLRCSPRSGDLSVYWYQQSLDQGLQFLIQYYNGEERAKGNILERFSAQQFPDLHSELNLSSLELGDSALYFCASSSGHSSEKLFFGSGTQLSVL.

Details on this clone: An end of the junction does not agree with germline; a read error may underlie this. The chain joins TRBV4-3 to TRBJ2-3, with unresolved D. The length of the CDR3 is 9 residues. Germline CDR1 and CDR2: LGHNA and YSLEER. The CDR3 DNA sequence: TGCGCCAGCAGCCAAGAGACTGATTTT. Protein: CASSQETDF.

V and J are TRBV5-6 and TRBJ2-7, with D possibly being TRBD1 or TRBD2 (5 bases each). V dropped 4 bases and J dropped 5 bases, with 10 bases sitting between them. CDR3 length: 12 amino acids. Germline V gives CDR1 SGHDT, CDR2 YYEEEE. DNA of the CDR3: TGTGCCAGCAGCGCCGAGGGGAACGAGCAGTACTTC. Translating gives CASSAEGNEQYF.

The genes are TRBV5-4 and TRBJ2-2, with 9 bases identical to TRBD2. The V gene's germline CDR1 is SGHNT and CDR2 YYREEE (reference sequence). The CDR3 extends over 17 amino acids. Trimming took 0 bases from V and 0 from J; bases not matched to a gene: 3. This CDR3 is CASSLGSGGPNTGELFF. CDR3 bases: TGTGCCAGCAGCTTGGGTAGCGGGGGACCGAACACCGGGGAGCTGTTTTTT.

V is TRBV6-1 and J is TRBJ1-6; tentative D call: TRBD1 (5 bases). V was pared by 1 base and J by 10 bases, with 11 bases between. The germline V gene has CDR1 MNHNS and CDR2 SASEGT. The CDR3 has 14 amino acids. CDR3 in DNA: TGTGCCAGCAGTGAAGGGGGGAAAAGCTCACCCCTCCACTTT. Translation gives CASSEGGKSSPLHF.

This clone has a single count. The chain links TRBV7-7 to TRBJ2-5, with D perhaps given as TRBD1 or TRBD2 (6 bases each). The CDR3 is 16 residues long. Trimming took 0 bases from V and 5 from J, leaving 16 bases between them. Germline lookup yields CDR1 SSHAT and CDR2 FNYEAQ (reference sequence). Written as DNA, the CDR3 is TGTGCCAGCAGCTTAGCTCCGTTGGGGGGCAGGGAGACCCAGTACTTC. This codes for CASSLAPLGGRETQYF.